Described below is a single TCR beta chain sequence and its context. Its antigen is undetermined. The data were taken from a study of a mutant IDH1 vaccine in newly diagnosed glioma. Study observations and caveats: Vaccine-induced immune responses occurred in 93.3% of patients.

The time point here: week 23, last vaccination. One vaccine dose held 300 ug of mutant IDH1 20-mer peptide and came with topical imiquimod. The data were produced by immunoSEQ multiplex PCR, yet TCRdb's version contains in-frame clones alone and is incomplete. The sample yields some 80,000 clones, around 85% seen once. Germline CDR1 is LNHDA and CDR2 is SQIVND (reference sequence). CDR3 size: 15 residues. V shed 5 bases, J shed 5 bases, and the junction held 11 bases outside the gene matches. This clonotype originated in a woman in her forties or fifties with glioma. Sample: PBMCs, taken from a glioma patient whose treatment included an IDH1 peptide vaccine. The chain has TRBV19 and TRBJ2-5, with 7 bases identical to TRBD1. The CDR3 is CASSPRQGLRETQYF. The CDR3 DNA follows: TGTGCCAGTAGTCCCCGACAGGGTTTGCGGGAGACCCAGTACTTC.